Below are 2 T cell receptor beta chains sequenced from a single sample in a study of control samples from healthy donors and cancer patients. The protocol was immunoSEQ multiplex PCR, while the TCRdb copy is restricted to in-frame clones and leaves out a portion. The sample lists about 180,000 clones, 75% to 95% seen once, with just over 2% in the top ten. Input material: blood. These receptors all stem from a woman aged 40 to 50 in good health.

In this sample, this clone turned up a few times. The J gene is TRBJ2-1, the V gene TRBV5-1, with 9 bases fitting TRBD1. J was trimmed by 8 bases and V by 5 bases; bases with no gene match: 5. CDR3 length: 13 residues. Germline lookup yields CDR1 SGHRS and CDR2 YFSETQ. CDR3 DNA: TGCGCCAGCAGGAGAACAGGGGGCGATGAGCAGTTCTTC. Its translation: CASRRTGGDEQFF.

The V and J genes are TRBV5-8 and TRBJ2-1, with D tentatively TRBD2 (5 bases). V was cut by 0 bases and J by 0 bases, with 10 bases left in between. The CDR3 consists of 16 residues. Germline CDR1 is SGHTS and CDR2 is YDEGEE. CDR3 DNA: TGTGCCAGCAGCTTGGCCGGGAAGACCTCCTACAATGAGCAGTTCTTC. Amino acids: CASSLAGKTSYNEQFF.